This TCR beta chain was captured by sequencing in a study of OX40 agonist ivuxolimab in advanced cancers. Study background: Patients treated during dose escalation were battling hepatocellular carcinoma, melanoma, renal cell or head and neck cancer. Participants could have had prior anti-PD-1, anti-PD-L1 or anti-CTLA-4 therapy, and around 40% had some.

CDR3 length: 14 residues. V lost 5 bases and J lost 6; bases outside the gene matches: 6. Germline CDR1 MNHEY, CDR2 SVGAGI. In the case of this clone: The antigen remains undetermined.

Study-wide points: The study found among the lowest clonal expansion in partial responders at 0.1-3.0 mg/kg.

This table comes from immunoSEQ multiplex PCR, and its TCRdb copy is limited to in-frame clones, with some not included. The repertoire holds about 80,000 clones, roughly 84% seen once, with roughly 0.32% in the top ten. This chain joins TRBV6-5 and TRBJ2-4; 8 bases match TRBD2. This specimen was CD4+ or CD8+ T cells sorted from blood, taken in a trial of the OX40 agonist ivuxolimab. This TCR was recovered from an adult with an advanced solid tumor such as melanoma, head and neck, liver or kidney cancer. The CDR3 reads CASSSSGSGNIQYF. In nucleotides, the CDR3 is TGTGCCAGCAGTAGCAGCGGGAGTGGAAACATTCAGTACTTC.